A single sample gave rise to the 28 T cell receptor beta chains below, sequenced in a study of cytomegalovirus exposure and HLA in healthy donors. PCR amplification relied on 60 Vbeta primers (plus 13 Jbeta primers). Clones were sequenced by immunoSEQ multiplex PCR, and TCRdb holds only the in-frame ones, with some missing. The sample has more than 100,000 clones, around four fifths seen once. The sample consisted of PBMCs. Receptors were obtained from a woman in her fifties or sixties in good health and CMV-seropositive.

The chain joins TRBV29-1 to TRBJ1-2; TRBD1 matches at 10 bases. V gave up 2 bases and J gave up 0 bases; unmatched junction bases: 9. The CDR3 extends over 17 amino acids. Germline V lookup: CDR1 SQVTM, CDR2 ANQGSEA. Here the CDR3 reads CSVESVRDRGSNYGYTF. CDR3 DNA: TGCAGCGTTGAATCGGTCCGGGACAGGGGATCTAACTATGGCTACACCTTC.

The chain uses TRBV19 and TRBJ1-2; TRBD1 might be the D (5 bases). Germline assignment: CDR1 LNHDA and CDR2 SQIVND (reference sequence). Trimming stripped 5 bases from V and 4 bases from J, with 17 bases between. The CDR3 runs 15 residues. The CDR3 loop reads CASSRPGGAVYGYTF. CDR3 coding DNA: TGTGCCAGTAGTCGACCAGGAGGGGCCGTCTATGGCTACACCTTC.

The chain uses TRBV29-1 and TRBJ1-4; TRBD1 is a possible D gene (6 bases). V shed 4 bases and J shed 0 bases, with 12 bases lying between them. The CDR3 is made up of 15 amino acids. Germline V CDR1 and CDR2: SQVTM, ANQGSEA. The CDR3 loop is CSVATGSSTNEKLFF. The CDR3 nucleotides are TGCAGCGTTGCTACAGGGTCATCAACTAATGAAAAACTGTTTTTT. The entire variable domain, with the rest obtained from reference TRBV29-1 and TRBJ1-4, is as follows: SAVISQKPSRDICQRGTSLTIQCQVDSQVTMMFWYRQQPGQSLTLIATANQGSEATYESGFVIDKFPISRPNLTFSTLTVSNMSPEDSSIYLCSVATGSSTNEKLFFGSGTQLSVL.

This chain uses TRBV7-9 with TRBJ1-4; no reliable D call. In germline, CDR1 is SEHNR, CDR2 FQNEAQ (reference sequence). Trimming took 5 bases from V and 2 from J, leaving 6 bases between them. The CDR3 is 13 residues long. The CDR3 DNA follows: TGTGCCAGCAGCCCTGAGACTAATGAAAAACTGTTTTTT. This encodes CASSPETNEKLFF.

This chain uses TRBV28 with TRBJ2-7, with 11 nucleotides matching TRBD1. The CDR3 consists of 15 residues. CDR1 is MDHEN and CDR2 is SYDVKM in the germline V gene. The V segment lost 4 bases and the J segment 3 bases; nucleotides outside the gene matches: 5. Here the CDR3 reads CASSSGQGDYYEQYF. Here the CDR3 DNA reads TGTGCCAGCAGTTCGGGACAGGGGGACTACTACGAGCAGTACTTC. The full variable domain, completed using reference TRBV28 and TRBJ2-7, is DVKVTQSSRYLVKRTGEKVFLECVQDMDHENMFWYRQDPGLGLRLIYFSYDVKMKEKGDIPEGYSVSREKKERFSLILESASTNQTSMYLCASSSGQGDYYEQYFGPGTRLTVT.

The rearrangement links TRBV7-3 to TRBJ1-1; D remains ambiguous. The CDR3 length is 13 residues. Per germline, CDR1 SGHTA and CDR2 FQGTGA. Trimming removed 2 bases from V and 1 base from J, with 5 bases in between. The CDR3 bases are TGTGCCAGCAGCTTAGAGGGGAACACTGAAGCTTTCTTT. This codes for CASSLEGNTEAFF.

The chain is built from TRBV10-1 and TRBJ2-4; TRBD2 aligns across 9 bases. The germline gives CDR1 WNHNN, CDR2 SYGVQD (reference sequence). The CDR3 sequence is 17 residues long. V lost 4 bases and J lost 1; bases outside the gene matches: 8. The CDR3 DNA reads TGCGCCAGCAGTGCCGCGGGAGGGCCGGGGGCCAAAAACATTCAGTACTTC. Its protein product is CASSAAGGPGAKNIQYF.

This clone appeared once. This chain connects TRBV6-1 to TRBJ2-7, with D possibly matching TRBD2 (7 bases). V shed 8 bases and J shed 3 bases, with 20 bases lying between them. Germline V gives CDR1 MNHNS, CDR2 SASEGT. The CDR3 sequence is 15 residues long. CDR3 coding DNA: TGTGCCAGCGCGGAGGGGGGCGGGGGTCTCTACGAGCAGTACTTC. The encoded protein is CASAEGGGGLYEQYF.

V and J are TRBV19 and TRBJ2-7; D possibly corresponds to TRBD2 (6 bases). Trimming removed 6 bases at V and 2 bases at J, with 11 bases between. CDR1 is LNHDA, CDR2 SQIVND, per germline (reference sequence). The CDR3 covers 13 residues. The chain's CDR3 is CASRGLSAYEQYF. CDR3 DNA: TGTGCCAGTAGGGGACTGTCCGCCTACGAGCAGTACTTC.

This clone was seen just once. The chain couples TRBV11-3 to TRBJ2-7; 9 nucleotides line up with TRBD1. Germline-derived CDR1 and CDR2 are SGHNT and YENEEA. Trimming took 5 bases from V and 6 from J; bases not matched to a gene: 8. The CDR3 is made up of 14 amino acids. This CDR3 reads CASSAGTGLGEQYF. DNA for the CDR3: TGTGCCAGCAGCGCCGGGACAGGGTTGGGCGAGCAGTACTTC.

This chain joins TRBV11-3 and TRBJ2-1, with 9 bases matching TRBD1. In germline, CDR1 is SGHNT, CDR2 YENEEA. Unmatched junction bases numbered 9, after V lost 0 bases and J lost 6 bases. CDR3 length: 17 amino acids. In nucleotides, the CDR3 is TGTGCCAGCAGCTTAGAGGCCCACAGGGGGCTGGTCAATGAGCAGTTCTTC. Protein product: CASSLEAHRGLVNEQFF.

The chain has TRBV6-6 and TRBJ2-5, with 7 bases lining up with TRBD2. The CDR3 loop spans 15 amino acids. V lost 2 bases to trimming and J lost 2 bases; unmatched junction nucleotides: 5. Germline assignment: CDR1 MNHNY and CDR2 SVGAGI (reference sequence). The CDR3 is CASSYPLAVQETQYF. Here the CDR3 DNA reads TGTGCCAGCAGTTACCCCCTAGCGGTACAAGAGACCCAGTACTTC.

This sequence joins TRBV10-2 and TRBJ2-1, with D perhaps matching TRBD2 (6 bases). The CDR3 covers 15 residues. Germline V lookup: CDR1 WSHSY, CDR2 SAAADI. V lost 2 bases, J lost 0 bases, and 8 bases lay in between. CDR3 region: CASSEAGPSYNEQFF. The CDR3 nucleotides read TGCGCCAGCAGTGAGGCGGGACCCTCCTACAATGAGCAGTTCTTC.

This chain uses TRBV29-1 with TRBJ1-2; TRBD1 agrees at 8 bases. CDR1 SQVTM and CDR2 ANQGSEA come from the germline V gene. The CDR3 is made up of 11 amino acids. The ends lost 4 bases at V and 11 bases at J; junction bases unmatched: 6. The CDR3 region is CSVGGQGGYTF. The CDR3 nucleotides are TGCAGCGTTGGAGGACAGGGTGGGTACACCTTC. Complete variable domain (other parts from reference TRBV29-1 and TRBJ1-2): SAVISQKPSRDICQRGTSLTIQCQVDSQVTMMFWYRQQPGQSLTLIATANQGSEATYESGFVIDKFPISRPNLTFSTLTVSNMSPEDSSIYLCSVGGQGGYTFGSGTRLTVV.

The gene calls are TRBV9 and TRBJ1-6; 7 bases fit TRBD1. The V and J ends lost 4 bases and 7 bases, in that order; junction bases with no gene match: 11. This CDR3 has 16 residues. Germline assignment: CDR1 SGDLS and CDR2 YYNGEE. CDR3 sequence: CASSTEGPRGNSPLHF. The CDR3 coding sequence is TGTGCCAGCAGCACCGAGGGACCCAGGGGGAATTCACCCCTCCACTTT. The entire variable domain, with the rest obtained from reference TRBV9 and TRBJ1-6, is as follows: DSGVTQTPKHLITATGQRVTLRCSPRSGDLSVYWYQQSLDQGLQFLIQYYNGEERAKGNILERFSAQQFPDLHSELNLSSLELGDSALYFCASSTEGPRGNSPLHFGNGTRLTVT.

This CDR3 is CATSRDSFFTGELFF. The CDR3, as DNA: TGTGCCACCAGCCGGGACAGTTTCTTCACCGGGGAGCTGTTTTTT. This chain uses TRBV15 with TRBJ2-2; 7 bases match TRBD1. Germline assignment: CDR1 LNHNV and CDR2 YYDKDF (reference sequence). The V gene end was trimmed by 5 bases and the J gene end by 4 bases; junction bases not matched to a gene: 7. The CDR3 totals 15 residues.

A word on this clone: One end of the junction varies from germline; a read error may be responsible. This chain joins TRBV7-9 and TRBJ2-5, with D uncertain. The CDR3 runs to 12 residues. Germline assignment: CDR1 SEHNR and CDR2 FQNEAQ (reference sequence). The CDR3 loop reads CASSLDQETQYF. The CDR3 bases are TGTGCCAGCAGCTTAGACCAGGAGACCCAGTACTTC.

The rearrangement joins TRBV5-6 to TRBJ1-2; TRBD1 agrees at 12 bases. The germline gives CDR1 SGHDT, CDR2 YYEEEE. This CDR3 contains 15 residues. The trim removed 2 bases at V and 5 bases at J, leaving 4 bases unmatched. The CDR3 DNA reads TGTGCCAGCAGCTTCGGGACAGGGGGCGCGTATGGCTACACCTTC. Translation: CASSFGTGGAYGYTF.

The chain combines TRBV7-9 with TRBJ2-1, with D perhaps matching TRBD2 (6 bases). Germline assignment: CDR1 SEHNR and CDR2 FQNEAQ (reference sequence). This CDR3 has 15 residues. V was clipped by 5 bases and J by 7 bases, with 18 bases between them. This CDR3 reads CASSARVGGRNEQFF. The CDR3, as DNA: TGTGCCAGCAGCGCCCGCGTGGGAGGTCGGAATGAGCAGTTCTTC. Full variable domain (rest looked up from reference TRBV7-9 and TRBJ2-1): DTGVSQNPRHKITKRGQNVTFRCDPISEHNRLYWYRQTLGQGPEFLTYFQNEAQLEKSRLLSDRFSAERPKGSFSTLEIQRTEQGDSAMYLCASSARVGGRNEQFFGPGTRLTVL.

The chain combines TRBV19 with TRBJ2-7; no clear D. The CDR3 totals 13 residues. Trimming stripped 1 base from V and 6 bases from J, with 10 bases between. Per the germline V gene, CDR1 is LNHDA and CDR2 is SQIVND (reference sequence). The CDR3 loop reads CASSIGPGSEQYF. The CDR3 nucleotides are TGTGCCAGTAGTATAGGCCCCGGTAGCGAGCAGTACTTC. The variable domain in full, with the rest retrieved from reference TRBV19 and TRBJ2-7, is DGGITQSPKYLFRKEGQNVTLSCEQNLNHDAMYWYRQDPGQGLRLIYYSQIVNDFQKGDIAEGYSVSREKKESFPLTVTSAQKNPTAFYLCASSIGPGSEQYFGPGTRLTVT.

CDR3 protein: CASSFGPNEAFF. The CDR3 nucleotides are TGTGCCAGCAGCTTTGGGCCAAATGAAGCTTTCTTT. This sequence joins TRBV5-4 and TRBJ1-1; no definite D call. The CDR3 loop spans 12 amino acids. Between the trimmed V and J ends, which lost 2 bases and 7 bases, there was a span of 9 bases. Germline V gene sequence: CDR1 SGHNT, CDR2 YYREEE (reference sequence). Full variable domain (outside the CDR3, taken from reference TRBV5-4 and TRBJ1-1): ETGVTQSPTHLIKTRGQQVTLRCSSQSGHNTVSWYQQALGQGPQFIFQYYREEENGRGNFPPRFSGLQFPNYSSELNVNALELDDSALYLCASSFGPNEAFFGQGTRLTVV.

The genes are TRBV7-8 and TRBJ1-5; D ambiguous. CDR3 length: 15 residues. The germline gives CDR1 SGHVS, CDR2 FQNEAQ. The V end was cut by 5 bases, the J end by 0 bases, with 11 bases between. CDR3 loop: CASSLRHISNQPQHF. For the CDR3, the DNA is TGTGCCAGCAGCCTTCGACATATTAGCAATCAGCCCCAGCATTTT.

The V call is TRBV7-9, the J call TRBJ2-1; 9 bases map to TRBD1. Per the germline V gene, CDR1 is SEHNR and CDR2 is FQNEAQ (reference sequence). Trimming removed 7 bases from V and 10 bases from J; junction bases left unmatched: 11. The CDR3 has 14 residues. CDR3 in DNA: TGTGCCAGCACTAGGGGACAGGGACCCGTGGAGCAGTTCTTC. Translating it yields CASTRGQGPVEQFF.

The genes are TRBV6-5 and TRBJ2-7; possibly TRBD1 for D (8 bases). Trimming stripped 10 bases from V and 6 bases from J, with 19 bases between. The CDR3 runs 13 residues. CDR1 is MNHEY and CDR2 is SVGAGI in the germline V gene. Here the CDR3 DNA reads TGTGCCACCCTGTACAGGGGGGGGCGCGAGCAGTACTTC. The encoded protein is CATLYRGGREQYF.

The chain couples TRBV18 to TRBJ1-3, with D perhaps matching TRBD1 (5 bases). The CDR3 runs to 14 residues. V lost 3 bases to trimming and J lost 3 bases, with 9 bases between them. Germline values: CDR1 KGHSH, CDR2 LQKENI. This CDR3 is CASSPARDGNTIYF. The CDR3 nucleotides read TGTGCCAGCTCACCGGCCAGGGATGGAAACACCATATATTTT.

The gene calls are TRBV19 and TRBJ1-1, with TRBD1 as a possible D gene (5 bases). There are 14 residues in the CDR3. Germline-derived CDR1 and CDR2 are LNHDA and SQIVND (reference sequence). Trimming stripped 4 bases from V and 5 bases from J, with 14 bases between. CDR3 DNA sequence: TGTGCCAGTAGTAGTGGGGGGTCAATGACTGAAGCTTTCTTT. Its protein product is CASSSGGSMTEAFF.

J is TRBJ1-1 and V is TRBV6-5; unclear D gene. V gave up 0 bases and J gave up 2 bases, with 10 bases separating them. The V gene's germline CDR1 is MNHEY and CDR2 SVGAGI. This CDR3 comprises 15 residues. CDR3: CASSYSPQANTEAFF. The CDR3 coding sequence is TGTGCCAGCAGTTACTCGCCTCAGGCTAACACTGAAGCTTTCTTT.

V gene TRBV4-2 combines with J gene TRBJ2-7; the match to TRBD2 covers 14 bases. V shed 2 bases and J 4 bases; nucleotides not matched to a gene: 7. The germline V gene has CDR1 LGHNA and CDR2 YNFKEQ. The CDR3 spans 17 residues. The CDR3 sequence: CASSQPRTSGGMYEQYF. Here the CDR3 DNA reads TGTGCCAGCAGCCAACCTAGGACTAGCGGGGGGATGTACGAGCAGTACTTC.